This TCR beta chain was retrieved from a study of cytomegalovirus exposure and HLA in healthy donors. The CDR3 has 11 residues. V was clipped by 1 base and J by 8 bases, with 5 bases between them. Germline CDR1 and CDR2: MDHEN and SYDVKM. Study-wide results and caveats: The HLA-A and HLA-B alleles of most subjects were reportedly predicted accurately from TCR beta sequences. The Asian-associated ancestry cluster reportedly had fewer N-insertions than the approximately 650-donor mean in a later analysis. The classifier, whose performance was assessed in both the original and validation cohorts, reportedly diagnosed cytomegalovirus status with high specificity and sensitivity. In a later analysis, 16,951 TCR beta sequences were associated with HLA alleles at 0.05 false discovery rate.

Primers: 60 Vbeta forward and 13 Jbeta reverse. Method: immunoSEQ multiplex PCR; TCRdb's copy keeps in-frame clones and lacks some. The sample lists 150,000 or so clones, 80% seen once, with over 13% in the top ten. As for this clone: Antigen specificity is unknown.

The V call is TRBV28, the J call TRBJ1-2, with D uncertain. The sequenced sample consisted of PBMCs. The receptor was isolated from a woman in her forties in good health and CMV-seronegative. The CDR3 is CASSLSEGYTF. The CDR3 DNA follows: TGTGCCAGCAGTTTATCGGAGGGCTACACCTTC.